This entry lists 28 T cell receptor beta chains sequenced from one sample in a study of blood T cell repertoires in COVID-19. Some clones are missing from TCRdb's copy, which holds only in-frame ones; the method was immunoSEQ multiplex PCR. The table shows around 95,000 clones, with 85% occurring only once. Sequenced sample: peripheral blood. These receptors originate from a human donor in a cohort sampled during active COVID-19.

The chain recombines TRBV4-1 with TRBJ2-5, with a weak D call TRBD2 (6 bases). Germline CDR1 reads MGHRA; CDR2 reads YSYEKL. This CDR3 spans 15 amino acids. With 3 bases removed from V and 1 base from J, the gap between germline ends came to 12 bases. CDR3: CASSQVGTPQETQYF. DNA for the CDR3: TGCGCCAGCAGCCAGGTCGGGACTCCCCAAGAGACCCAGTACTTC.

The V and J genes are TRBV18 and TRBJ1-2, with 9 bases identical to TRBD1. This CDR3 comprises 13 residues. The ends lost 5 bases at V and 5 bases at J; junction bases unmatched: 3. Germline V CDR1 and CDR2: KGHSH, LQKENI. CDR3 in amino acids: CASSTTGGYGYTF. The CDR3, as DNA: TGTGCCAGCTCAACGACAGGGGGTTATGGCTACACCTTC.

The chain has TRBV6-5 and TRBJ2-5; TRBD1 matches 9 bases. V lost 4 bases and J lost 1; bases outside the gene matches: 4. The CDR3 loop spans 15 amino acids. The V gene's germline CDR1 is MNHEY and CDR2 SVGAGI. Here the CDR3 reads CASSSGDRVQETQYF. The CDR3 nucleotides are TGTGCCAGCAGTTCAGGGGACAGGGTCCAAGAGACCCAGTACTTC.

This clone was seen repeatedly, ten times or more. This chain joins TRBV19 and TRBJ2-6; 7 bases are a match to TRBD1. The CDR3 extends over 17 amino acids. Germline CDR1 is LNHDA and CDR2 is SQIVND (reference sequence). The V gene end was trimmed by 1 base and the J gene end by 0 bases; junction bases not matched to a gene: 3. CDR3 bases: TGTGCCAGTAGTATAGTAGGGACAGTCTCTGGGGCCAACGTCCTGACTTTC. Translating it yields CASSIVGTVSGANVLTF. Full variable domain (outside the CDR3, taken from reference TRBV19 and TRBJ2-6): DGGITQSPKYLFRKEGQNVTLSCEQNLNHDAMYWYRQDPGQGLRLIYYSQIVNDFQKGDIAEGYSVSREKKESFPLTVTSAQKNPTAFYLCASSIVGTVSGANVLTFGAGSRLTVL.

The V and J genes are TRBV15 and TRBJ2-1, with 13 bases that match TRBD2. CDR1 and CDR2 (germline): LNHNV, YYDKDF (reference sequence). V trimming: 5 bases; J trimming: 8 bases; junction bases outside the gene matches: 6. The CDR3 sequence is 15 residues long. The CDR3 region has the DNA TGTGCCACCAGCCCCCGGACTAGCGGGGGCCATGAGCAGTTCTTC. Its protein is CATSPRTSGGHEQFF.

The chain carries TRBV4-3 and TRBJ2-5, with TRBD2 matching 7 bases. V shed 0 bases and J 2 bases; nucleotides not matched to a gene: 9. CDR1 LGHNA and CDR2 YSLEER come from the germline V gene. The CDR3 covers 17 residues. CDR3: CASSQDRGTGGQETQYF. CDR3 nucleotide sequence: TGCGCCAGCAGCCAAGATCGGGGGACGGGGGGACAAGAGACCCAGTACTTC.

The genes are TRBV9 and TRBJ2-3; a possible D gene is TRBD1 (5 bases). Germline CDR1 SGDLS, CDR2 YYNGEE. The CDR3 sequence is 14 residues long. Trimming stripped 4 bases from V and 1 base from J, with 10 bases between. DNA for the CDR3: TGTGCCAGCAGCCCCAAAGGGGGCACAGATACGCAGTATTTT. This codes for CASSPKGGTDTQYF. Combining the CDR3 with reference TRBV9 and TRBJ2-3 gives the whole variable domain DSGVTQTPKHLITATGQRVTLRCSPRSGDLSVYWYQQSLDQGLQFLIQYYNGEERAKGNILERFSAQQFPDLHSELNLSSLELGDSALYFCASSPKGGTDTQYFGPGTRLTVL.

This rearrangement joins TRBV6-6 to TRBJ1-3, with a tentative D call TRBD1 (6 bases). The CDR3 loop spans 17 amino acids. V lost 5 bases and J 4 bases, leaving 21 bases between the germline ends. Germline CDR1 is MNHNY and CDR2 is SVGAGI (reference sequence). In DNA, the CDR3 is TGTGCCAGCAGTCCCTTGGGGCAGGGGCGCGACGGAAACACCATATATTTT. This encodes CASSPLGQGRDGNTIYF.

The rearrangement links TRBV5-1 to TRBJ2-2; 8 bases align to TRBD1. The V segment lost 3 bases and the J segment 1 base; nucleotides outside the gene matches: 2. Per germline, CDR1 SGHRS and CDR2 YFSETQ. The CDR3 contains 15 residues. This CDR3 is CASSWGTGNTGELFF. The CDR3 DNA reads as TGCGCCAGCAGCTGGGGGACAGGGAACACCGGGGAGCTGTTTTTT.

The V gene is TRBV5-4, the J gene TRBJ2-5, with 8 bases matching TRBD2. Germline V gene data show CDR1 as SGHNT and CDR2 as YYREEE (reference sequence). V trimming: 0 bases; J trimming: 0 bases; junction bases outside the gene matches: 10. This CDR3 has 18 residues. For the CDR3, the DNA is TGTGCCAGCAGCTTGGTCGGTCGGGGGGGAAGCTACCAAGAGACCCAGTACTTC. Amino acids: CASSLVGRGGSYQETQYF.

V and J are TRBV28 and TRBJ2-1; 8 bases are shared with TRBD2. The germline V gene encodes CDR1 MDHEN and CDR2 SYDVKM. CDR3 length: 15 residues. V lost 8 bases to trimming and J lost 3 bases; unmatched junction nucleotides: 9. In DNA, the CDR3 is TGTGCCAGCTGGTGGTCGGGGGGGCTCTACAATGAGCAGTTCTTC. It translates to CASWWSGGLYNEQFF.

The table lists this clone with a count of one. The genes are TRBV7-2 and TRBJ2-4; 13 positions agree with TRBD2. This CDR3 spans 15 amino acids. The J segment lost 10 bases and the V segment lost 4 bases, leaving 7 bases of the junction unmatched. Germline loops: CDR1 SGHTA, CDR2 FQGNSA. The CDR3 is CASSSGLAGQGIQYF. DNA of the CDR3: TGTGCCAGCAGCTCGGGACTAGCGGGGCAGGGTATTCAGTACTTC.

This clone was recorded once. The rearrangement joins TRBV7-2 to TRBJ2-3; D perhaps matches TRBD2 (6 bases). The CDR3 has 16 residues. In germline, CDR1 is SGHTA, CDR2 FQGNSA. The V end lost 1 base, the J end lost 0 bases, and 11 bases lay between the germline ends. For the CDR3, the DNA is TGTGCCAGCAGCTTAGTTGGGGGACTTAGCACAGATACGCAGTATTTT. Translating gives CASSLVGGLSTDTQYF.

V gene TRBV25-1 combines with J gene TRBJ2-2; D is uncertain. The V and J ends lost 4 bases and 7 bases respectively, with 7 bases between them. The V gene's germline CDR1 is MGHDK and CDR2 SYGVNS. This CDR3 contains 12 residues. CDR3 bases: TGTGCCAGCAGTGTGCCGGTCGGGGAGCTGTTTTTT. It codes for CASSVPVGELFF.

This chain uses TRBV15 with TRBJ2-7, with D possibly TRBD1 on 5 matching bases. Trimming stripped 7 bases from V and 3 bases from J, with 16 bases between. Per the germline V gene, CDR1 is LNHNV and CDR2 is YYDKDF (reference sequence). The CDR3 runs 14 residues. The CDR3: CATTKTEGVYEQYF. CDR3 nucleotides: TGTGCCACCACAAAGACCGAAGGGGTCTACGAGCAGTACTTC.

CDR3 bases: TGTGCCAGCAGTTTAAAAACAGGGGTTTCCTACAATGAGCAGTTCTTC. It translates to CASSLKTGVSYNEQFF. The chain has TRBV27 and TRBJ2-1, with 7 bases identical to TRBD1. V gave up 2 bases and J gave up 1 base; unmatched junction bases: 5. The CDR3 contains 16 residues. The germline V gene encodes CDR1 MNHEY and CDR2 SMNVEV (reference sequence).

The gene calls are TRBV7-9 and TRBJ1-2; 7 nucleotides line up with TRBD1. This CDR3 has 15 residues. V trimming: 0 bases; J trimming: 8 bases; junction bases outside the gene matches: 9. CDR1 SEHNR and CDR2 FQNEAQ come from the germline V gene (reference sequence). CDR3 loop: CASSLALTGNEGYTF. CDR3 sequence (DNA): TGTGCCAGCAGCTTAGCCCTGACAGGGAACGAGGGCTACACCTTC. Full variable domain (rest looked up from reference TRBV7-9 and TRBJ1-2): DTGVSQNPRHKITKRGQNVTFRCDPISEHNRLYWYRQTLGQGPEFLTYFQNEAQLEKSRLLSDRFSAERPKGSFSTLEIQRTEQGDSAMYLCASSLALTGNEGYTFGSGTRLTVV.

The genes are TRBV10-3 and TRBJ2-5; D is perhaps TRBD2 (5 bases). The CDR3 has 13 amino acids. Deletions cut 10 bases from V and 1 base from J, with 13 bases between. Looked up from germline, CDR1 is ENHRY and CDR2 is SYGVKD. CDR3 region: CATNSSPQETQYF. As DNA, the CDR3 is TGTGCCACGAACTCTAGCCCCCAAGAGACCCAGTACTTC.

The chain's CDR3 is CASSPHAGGGETQYF. The CDR3 DNA reads TGTGCCAGCAGCCCCCATGCAGGGGGAGGAGAGACCCAGTACTTC. This chain links TRBV28 with TRBJ2-5; D perhaps matches TRBD1 (7 bases). The CDR3 covers 15 residues. From germline, CDR1 is MDHEN and CDR2 SYDVKM. The V end lost 6 bases, the J end lost 4 bases, and 18 bases lay between the germline ends. Based on the CDR3 plus reference TRBV28 and TRBJ2-5, the full variable domain is DVKVTQSSRYLVKRTGEKVFLECVQDMDHENMFWYRQDPGLGLRLIYFSYDVKMKEKGDIPEGYSVSREKKERFSLILESASTNQTSMYLCASSPHAGGGETQYFGPGTRLLVL.

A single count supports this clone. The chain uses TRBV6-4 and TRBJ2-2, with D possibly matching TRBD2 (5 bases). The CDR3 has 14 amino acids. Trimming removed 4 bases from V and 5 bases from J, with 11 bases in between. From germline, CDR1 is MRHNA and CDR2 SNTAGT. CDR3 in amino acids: CASSVSGNTGELFF. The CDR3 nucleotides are TGTGCCAGCAGTGTTTCGGGAAATACCGGGGAGCTGTTTTTT.

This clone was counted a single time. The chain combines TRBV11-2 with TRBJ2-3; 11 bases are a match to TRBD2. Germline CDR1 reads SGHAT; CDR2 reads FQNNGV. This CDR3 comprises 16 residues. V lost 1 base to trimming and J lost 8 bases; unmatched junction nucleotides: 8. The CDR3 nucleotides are TGTGCCAGCAGCTTAGTATTTAGCGGGGGGGCAGGTACGCAGTATTTT. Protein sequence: CASSLVFSGGAGTQYF.

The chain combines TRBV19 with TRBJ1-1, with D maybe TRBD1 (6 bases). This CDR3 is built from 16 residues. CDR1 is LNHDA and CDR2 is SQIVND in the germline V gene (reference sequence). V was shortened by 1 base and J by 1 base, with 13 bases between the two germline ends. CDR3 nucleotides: TGTGCCAGTAGTATAGCGGGGGGGCGTTCGAACACTGAAGCTTTCTTT. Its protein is CASSIAGGRSNTEAFF. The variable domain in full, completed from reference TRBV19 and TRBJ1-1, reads DGGITQSPKYLFRKEGQNVTLSCEQNLNHDAMYWYRQDPGQGLRLIYYSQIVNDFQKGDIAEGYSVSREKKESFPLTVTSAQKNPTAFYLCASSIAGGRSNTEAFFGQGTRLTVV.

CDR3 bases: TGTGCCAGCAAAACCGGGACACTTAACACTGAAGCTTTCTTT. Protein: CASKTGTLNTEAFF. V gene TRBV7-2 combines with J gene TRBJ1-1; D may be TRBD1 (6 bases). Trimming cost V 7 bases and J 2 bases, with 14 bases left between them. Germline V gene sequence: CDR1 SGHTA, CDR2 FQGNSA. This CDR3 comprises 14 residues. Full variable domain (missing parts from reference TRBV7-2 and TRBJ1-1): GAGVSQSPSNKVTEKGKDVELRCDPISGHTALYWYRQSLGQGLEFLIYFQGNSAPDKSGLPSDRFSAERTGGSVSTLTIQRTQQEDSAVYLCASKTGTLNTEAFFGQGTRLTVV.

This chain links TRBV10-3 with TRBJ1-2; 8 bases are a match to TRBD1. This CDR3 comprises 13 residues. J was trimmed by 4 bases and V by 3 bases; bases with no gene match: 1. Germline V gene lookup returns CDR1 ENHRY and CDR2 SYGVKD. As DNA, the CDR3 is TGTGCCATCAGTGATGACAGGGGCTATGGCTACACCTTC. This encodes CAISDDRGYGYTF.

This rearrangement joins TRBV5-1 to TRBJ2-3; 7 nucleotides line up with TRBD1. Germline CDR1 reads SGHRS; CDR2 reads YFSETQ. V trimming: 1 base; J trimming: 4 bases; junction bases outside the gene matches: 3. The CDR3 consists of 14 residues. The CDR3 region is CASSLYRGADTQYF. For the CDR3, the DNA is TGCGCCAGCAGCTTGTACAGGGGAGCAGATACGCAGTATTTT.

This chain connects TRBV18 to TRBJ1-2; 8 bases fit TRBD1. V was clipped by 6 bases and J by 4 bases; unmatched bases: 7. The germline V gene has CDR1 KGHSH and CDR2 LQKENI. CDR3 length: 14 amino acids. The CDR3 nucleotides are TGTGCCAGCTCCCCGGGACAGGAAGGCTATGGCTACACCTTC. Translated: CASSPGQEGYGYTF.

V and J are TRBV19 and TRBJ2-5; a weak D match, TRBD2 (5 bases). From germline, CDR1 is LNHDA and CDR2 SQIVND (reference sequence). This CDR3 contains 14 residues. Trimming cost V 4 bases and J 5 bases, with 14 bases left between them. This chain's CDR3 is CASSNPSGLETQYF. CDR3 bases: TGTGCCAGTAGTAACCCCTCGGGGTTGGAGACCCAGTACTTC.

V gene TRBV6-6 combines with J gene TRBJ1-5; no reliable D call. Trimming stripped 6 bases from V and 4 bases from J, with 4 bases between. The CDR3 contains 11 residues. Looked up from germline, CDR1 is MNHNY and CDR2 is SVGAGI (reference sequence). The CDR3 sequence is CASRENQPQHF. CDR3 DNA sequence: TGTGCCAGCAGGGAGAATCAGCCCCAGCATTTT.